Below are 12 T cell receptor beta chains sequenced from a single sample in a study of graft-versus-host responses after intestinal transplantation. Clones were sequenced by immunoSEQ multiplex PCR, and TCRdb holds only the in-frame ones, with some missing. The sample holds some 87,000 clones, about 93% seen once. These receptors' antigens are unknown. Sample: unstimulated CD8+ T cells sorted from spleen or lymph node cells, taken before transplant. These receptors came from a human donor who was the organ donor for an intestinal transplant.

The chain combines TRBV6-6 with TRBJ2-7, with 7 positions matching TRBD1. The ends lost 6 bases at V and 1 base at J; junction bases unmatched: 9. The CDR3 length is 15 residues. The germline CDR1 and CDR2 sequences are MNHNY and SVGAGI (reference sequence). CDR3 sequence reads: CASSERQGGSYEQYF. As DNA, the CDR3 is TGTGCCAGCAGCGAAAGACAGGGTGGATCCTACGAGCAGTACTTC.

The V call is TRBV7-9, the J call TRBJ1-2; 7 bases are shared with TRBD1. This CDR3 contains 16 residues. Germline values: CDR1 SEHNR, CDR2 FQNEAQ (reference sequence). Trimming at V came to 2 bases and at J to 4 bases, leaving 10 bases not matched to a gene. The CDR3 here is CASSLPVTGTGYGYTF. CDR3 coding DNA: TGTGCCAGCAGCTTACCCGTGACAGGGACGGGCTATGGCTACACCTTC.

The chain couples TRBV19 to TRBJ2-3, with 9 bases aligning to TRBD1. The CDR3 covers 15 residues. The germline V gene has CDR1 LNHDA and CDR2 SQIVND (reference sequence). After removal of 5 bases from V and 4 bases from J, the junction contained 7 bases not matched to a gene. CDR3 DNA: TGTGCCAGTAGTTGGGGACAGGGCAACGCAGATACGCAGTATTTT. Protein: CASSWGQGNADTQYF.

The chain recombines TRBV6-5 with TRBJ2-7, with 9 bases matching TRBD1. The trim removed 2 bases at V and 3 bases at J, leaving 8 bases unmatched. This CDR3 is built from 16 residues. Germline V gene lookup returns CDR1 MNHEY and CDR2 SVGAGI. The CDR3 spells CASSYPTRTGVYEQYF. The CDR3 bases are TGTGCCAGCAGTTACCCAACCCGGACAGGGGTCTACGAGCAGTACTTC.

This chain joins TRBV28 and TRBJ2-1; 9 positions match TRBD1. The J segment lost 7 bases and the V segment lost 3 bases, leaving 7 bases of the junction unmatched. This CDR3 contains 15 residues. Germline V lookup: CDR1 MDHEN, CDR2 SYDVKM. For the CDR3, the DNA is TGTGCCAGCAGTTTGGGCCGGGACAGGGTAAATGAGCAGTTCTTC. Translation: CASSLGRDRVNEQFF.

V usage is TRBV30 and J usage is TRBJ1-1, with 7 bases aligning to TRBD1. The CDR3 length is 13 residues. CDR1 and CDR2 from the germline V gene are GTSNPN and SVGIG (reference sequence). The J segment lost 5 bases and the V segment lost 2 bases, leaving 5 bases of the junction unmatched. The CDR3 sequence: CAWSLQGTTEAFF. The CDR3 DNA reads as TGTGCCTGGAGTTTACAGGGGACGACTGAAGCTTTCTTT.

The chain uses TRBV9 and TRBJ2-7; 9 bases are shared with TRBD1. The CDR3 has 15 amino acids. The ends lost 4 bases at V and 3 bases at J; junction bases unmatched: 8. In germline, CDR1 is SGDLS, CDR2 YYNGEE. The CDR3 sequence: CASSQGTGTLYEQYF. CDR3 sequence (DNA): TGTGCCAGCAGCCAAGGGACAGGGACCCTCTACGAGCAGTACTTC.

This rearrangement joins TRBV7-6 to TRBJ2-3; tentative D call: TRBD2 (7 bases). The CDR3 runs to 16 residues. The germline V gene encodes CDR1 SGHVS and CDR2 FNYEAQ. The V end lost 1 base, the J end lost 8 bases, and 19 bases lay between the germline ends. The CDR3 region is CASSLGGAGAPGTQYF. The CDR3 DNA reads TGTGCCAGCAGCTTAGGGGGGGCGGGGGCCCCTGGTACGCAGTATTTT.

The V call is TRBV6-5, the J call TRBJ2-3; 7 bases fit TRBD2. The V gene's germline CDR1 is MNHEY and CDR2 SVGAGI. V lost 0 bases, J lost 2 bases, and 5 bases stayed unmatched. The CDR3 has 16 residues. The CDR3 region has the DNA TGTGCCAGCAGTTACTCGAAAGCGGGGATCACAGATACGCAGTATTTT. Its protein is CASSYSKAGITDTQYF.

This chain uses TRBV5-1 with TRBJ2-3; D is unclear. The CDR3 extends over 15 amino acids. Germline assignment: CDR1 SGHRS and CDR2 YFSETQ. Trimming cost V 5 bases and J 4 bases, with 17 bases left between them. For the CDR3, the DNA is TGCGCCAGCAGTGAGGTGGGTGTGAGCCCAGATACGCAGTATTTT. This codes for CASSEVGVSPDTQYF.

V and J are TRBV5-1 and TRBJ2-7, with 7 bases identical to TRBD1. CDR3 length equals 14 residues. Germline V gene data show CDR1 as SGHRS and CDR2 as YFSETQ. V was pared by 0 bases and J by 5 bases, with 5 bases of the junction left unmatched. CDR3 amino acids: CASSLGQGWDEQYF. As DNA, the CDR3 is TGCGCCAGCAGCTTGGGACAGGGATGGGACGAGCAGTACTTC. Looking up the rest from reference TRBV5-1 and TRBJ2-7 gives the full variable domain: KAGVTQTPRYLIKTRGQQVTLSCSPISGHRSVSWYQQTPGQGLQFLFEYFSETQRNKGNFPGRFSGRQFSNSRSEMNVSTLELGDSALYLCASSLGQGWDEQYFGPGTRLTVT.

A single count supports this clone. V is TRBV7-2 and J is TRBJ2-3; 8 positions match TRBD2. CDR1 and CDR2 (germline): SGHTA, FQGNSA. The CDR3 sequence is 14 residues long. Germline trimming cut 6 bases from V and 2 bases from J; bases unmatched to any gene: 4. The CDR3 DNA is TGTGCCAGCAGTATAGCGGGGCCCACAGATACGCAGTATTTT. The encoded protein is CASSIAGPTDTQYF.